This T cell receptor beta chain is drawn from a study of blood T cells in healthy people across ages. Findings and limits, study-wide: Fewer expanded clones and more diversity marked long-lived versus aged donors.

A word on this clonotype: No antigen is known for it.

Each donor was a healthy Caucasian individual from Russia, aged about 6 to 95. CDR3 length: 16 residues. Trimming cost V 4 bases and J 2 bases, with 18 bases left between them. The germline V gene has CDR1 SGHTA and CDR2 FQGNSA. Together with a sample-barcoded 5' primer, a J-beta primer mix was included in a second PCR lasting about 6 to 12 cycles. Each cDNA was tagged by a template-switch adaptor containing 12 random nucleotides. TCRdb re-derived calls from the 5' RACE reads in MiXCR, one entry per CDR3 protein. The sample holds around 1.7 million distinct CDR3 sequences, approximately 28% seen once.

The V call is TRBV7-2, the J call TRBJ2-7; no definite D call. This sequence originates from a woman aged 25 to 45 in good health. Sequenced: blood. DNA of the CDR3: TGTGCCAGCAGCTCCCAGGCAGGCCGCTTTACCTACGAGCAGTACTTC. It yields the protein CASSSQAGRFTYEQYF.